This T cell receptor (beta chain) was documented in a study of shared clonotypes between healthy human individuals. At the level of the study: Those who served as donors were a couple of women and a few men between the ages of 18 and 49. Study-wide findings and caveats: Blood was the only sampled material, and tissue repertoires likely differ.

Germline V lookup: CDR1 SGHNT, CDR2 YYREEE (reference sequence). Germline trimming cut 7 bases from V and 7 bases from J; bases unmatched to any gene: 14. The CDR3 length is 15 residues. The run depth of the assay was deep. Replicate PCRs for unsorted PBMC used roughly 320 ng DNA (about 27,000 T cell genomes). Measured with immunoSEQ multiplex PCR; TCRdb has only the in-frame clones, and not every one. There are around 510,000 clones in the sample; about 80% occur only once, and around 12% lies in the top ten. A note on this clone: Its target is unknown.

The sequenced sample consisted of PBMCs. The chain combines TRBV5-4 with TRBJ2-1, with 7 bases lining up with TRBD1. The TCR comes from a woman aged 35 to 49 in good health. Some clones in this sample may be carry-over from other donors' samples. The CDR3 spells CASWTTGFVENEQFF. The DNA for the CDR3 is TGTGCCAGCTGGACGACAGGGTTTGTTGAGAATGAGCAGTTCTTC.